The rows below give T cell receptor beta chains drawn from one sample of a study of CD8 T cells in Susac syndrome. TCRdb re-called the immunoSEQ multiplex PCR reads with MiXCR, one entry per CDR3 protein. Of about 80,000 distinct CDR3 sequences listed, 85% to 95% are singletons. Sequencing was done on a sample of CD8+ T cells from PBMCs. Source of these receptors: a human donor in good health. The CDR3 runs from the conserved cysteine through the conserved F or W. Each record gives: D gene, clone size, J gene, V gene, CDR3 protein, CDR3 DNA. D genes are given only for firm matches. Size is stated for part of the rows, as once, few or many counts, or as a class when the clone is expanded.

-,-,TRBJ2-7,TRBV6-1,CASSWNEQYF,TGTGCCAGCAGTTGGAACGAGCAGTACTTC
-,-,TRBJ2-5,TRBV13,CASSLRETGTQETQYF,TGTGCCAGCAGCTTAAGGGAGACGGGAACCCAAGAGACCCAGTACTTC
TRBD1,-,TRBJ2-3,TRBV20-1,CSAEDRGTDTQYF,TGCAGTGCTGAAGACAGGGGCACAGATACGCAGTATTTT
-,-,TRBJ1-6,TRBV13,CASSLGGPYNSPLHF,TGTGCCAGCAGCTTAGGGGGTCCTTATAATTCACCCCTCCACTTT
TRBD2,-,TRBJ2-5,TRBV20-1,CSARALGREGPWYQETQYF,TGCAGTGCTCGTGCTCTCGGGCGGGAGGGCCCGTGGTACCAAGAGACCCAGTACTTC
TRBD1,-,TRBJ2-2,TRBV6-5,CASSYSGQGAYTGELFF,TGTGCCAGCAGTTACTCTGGGCAGGGGGCTTACACCGGGGAGCTGTTTTTT
-,-,TRBJ1-2,TRBV24-1,CATSDTTVGYTF,TGTGCCACCAGTGACACGACCGTAGGCTACACCTTC
-,-,TRBJ2-2,TRBV3-1,CASSPYRTTGELFF,TGTGCCAGCAGCCCGTACAGGACCACCGGGGAGCTGTTTTTT
-,-,TRBJ1-3,TRBV30,CAWRQGIGNTIYF,TGTGCCTGGAGACAGGGAATTGGAAACACCATATATTTT
TRBD2,-,TRBJ2-5,TRBV9,CASSPYPGLAGQETQYF,TGTGCCAGCAGCCCCTACCCGGGACTAGCGGGGCAAGAGACCCAGTACTTC
-,-,TRBJ1-1,TRBV21-1,CASSNIPGRNTEAFF,TGTGCCAGCAGCAACATACCCGGGAGGAACACTGAAGCTTTCTTT
-,-,TRBJ1-5,TRBV4-1,CASSQEAGRQPQHF,TGCGCCAGCAGCCAAGAGGCAGGGCGCCAGCCCCAGCATTTT
-,-,TRBJ2-7,TRBV5-1,CASSLWDSDYEQYF,TGCGCCAGCAGCCTCTGGGACTCCGACTACGAGCAGTACTTC
-,-,TRBJ2-1,TRBV12-5,CASAETNFNEQFF,TGTGCTAGTGCCGAAACAAATTTCAATGAGCAGTTCTTC
-,-,TRBJ2-1,TRBV28,CASSSPGDDNEQFF,TGTGCCAGCAGTTCGCCGGGAGACGACAATGAGCAGTTCTTC
-,-,TRBJ1-1,TRBV7-6,CASSLGTIGNTEAFF,TGTGCCAGCAGCTTAGGGACAATAGGGAACACTGAAGCTTTCTTT
TRBD2,-,TRBJ2-1,TRBV3-1,CASSQDFDWTSRSSF,TGTGCCAGCAGCCAAGATTTCGATTGGACTAGTAGAAGTTCCTTC
-,-,TRBJ2-3,TRBV12-3/TRBV12-4,CASSLTGTDTQYF,TGTGCCAGCAGTTTAACAGGCACAGATACGCAGTATTTT
-,-,TRBJ2-7,TRBV3-1,CASSPGTPWEQYF,TGTGCCAGCAGCCCCGGGACGCCCTGGGAGCAGTACTTC
-,once,TRBJ1-5,TRBV5-4,CASASGIGNQPQHF,TGTGCCAGCGCCTCAGGGATAGGGAATCAGCCCCAGCATTTT
TRBD1,once,TRBJ2-7,TRBV5-1,CASSSGQGIYEQYF,TGCGCCAGCAGCTCGGGACAGGGAATCTACGAGCAGTACTTC
TRBD2,-,TRBJ2-1,TRBV29-1,CSVGLAGYNEQFF,TGCAGCGTGGGACTAGCGGGATACAATGAGCAGTTCTTC
-,once,TRBJ2-3,TRBV2,CASGGRGPLDTQYF,TGTGCCAGCGGTGGACGGGGTCCTTTAGATACGCAGTATTTT
-,once,TRBJ1-2,TRBV5-4,CASRDQGPNYGYTF,TGTGCCAGCAGGGACCAGGGACCTAACTATGGCTACACCTTC
-,few,TRBJ1-1,TRBV7-9,CASSPGGNTEAFF,TGTGCCAGCAGCCCCGGCGGGAACACTGAAGCTTTCTTT
TRBD1,-,TRBJ2-5,TRBV20-1,CSAWDSGPQETQYF,TGCAGTGCTTGGGACAGCGGCCCTCAAGAGACCCAGTACTTC
TRBD1,-,TRBJ2-1,TRBV9,CASSVGRDRGDNEQFF,TGTGCCAGCAGCGTAGGCCGGGACAGGGGGGACAATGAGCAGTTCTTC
-,-,TRBJ2-2,TRBV4-3,CASSDPNTGELFF,TGCGCCAGCTCCGACCCGAACACCGGGGAGCTGTTTTTT
-,-,TRBJ1-5,TRBV27,CASSPVNQPQHF,TGTGCCAGCAGCCCAGTCAATCAGCCCCAGCATTTT
-,once,TRBJ1-1,TRBV25-1,CASSDPGIDTEAFF,TGTGCCAGCAGTGATCCGGGAATAGACACTGAAGCTTTCTTT
-,-,TRBJ1-4,TRBV7-6,CASSFGGGAGELGEKLFF,TGTGCCAGCAGCTTCGGGGGCGGGGCAGGGGAATTAGGTGAAAAACTGTTTTTT
-,-,TRBJ2-7,TRBV4-1,CASSQGPQHPYEQYF,TGCGCCAGCAGCCAGGGACCCCAGCACCCCTACGAGCAGTACTTC
-,-,TRBJ1-2,TRBV5-1,CASSFYGWGLYGYTF,TGCGCCAGCAGCTTCTACGGGTGGGGCTTGTATGGCTACACCTTC
-,-,TRBJ2-2,TRBV24-1,CATTTGIGGELFF,TGTGCCACAACGACCGGGATCGGCGGGGAGCTGTTTTTT
-,-,TRBJ1-2,TRBV13,CASSWGYRDGYTF,TGTGCCAGCAGCTGGGGGTACAGGGATGGCTACACCTTC
-,-,TRBJ2-1,TRBV24-1,CATSDWRESYNEQFF,TGTGCCACCAGTGATTGGCGGGAATCCTACAATGAGCAGTTCTTC
TRBD2,-,TRBJ2-1,TRBV5-1,CASSLGGLVEGSYNEQFF,TGCGCCAGCAGCTTGGGGGGACTAGTGGAGGGGTCCTACAATGAGCAGTTCTTC
-,-,TRBJ2-7,TRBV4-1,CASSQEKDFYEQYF,TGCGCCAGCAGCCAAGAAAAGGACTTCTACGAGCAGTACTTC
-,-,TRBJ2-7,TRBV4-3,CASSQVRGASSYEQYF,TGCGCCAGCAGCCAAGTGCGGGGTGCGAGCTCCTACGAGCAGTACTTC
-,-,TRBJ2-2,TRBV15,CATRLALSTGELFF,TGTGCCACCAGACTAGCTTTGAGCACCGGGGAGCTGTTTTTT